Presented here are 30 T cell receptor beta chains from one specimen sequenced in a study of T cell changes during pregnancy in multiple sclerosis. Repertoires were generated with immunoSEQ multiplex PCR, while TCRdb's copy carries only in-frame clones and drops some. The table records roughly 30,000 clones, roughly 89% of them present only once. The sequenced sample was CD8+ T cells from peripheral blood mononuclear cells, obtained in the second trimester of pregnancy. These receptors all come from a female donor with multiple sclerosis, enrolled in a pregnancy study.

The CDR3 sequence is CAIFGGGTGELFF. DNA for the CDR3: TGTGCCATCTTCGGGGGAGGCACCGGGGAGCTGTTTTTT. The chain carries TRBV10-3 and TRBJ2-2; tentatively, D is TRBD2 (6 bases). In germline, CDR1 is ENHRY, CDR2 SYGVKD. The CDR3 sequence is 13 residues long. V was pared by 8 bases and J by 4 bases, with 11 bases between.

V usage is TRBV2 and J usage is TRBJ1-2; D perhaps matches TRBD1 (6 bases). The germline V gene encodes CDR1 SNHLY and CDR2 FYNNEI. CDR3 length: 15 amino acids. V was pared by 1 base and J by 1 base, with 10 bases between. The CDR3 DNA sequence: TGTGCCAGCAGTGAAGGGACAGAATTTAACTATGGCTACACCTTC. Residues: CASSEGTEFNYGYTF.

This clone showed up just once. The chain has TRBV15 and TRBJ2-7; D may be TRBD1 (5 bases). Trimming took 2 bases from V and 1 from J, leaving 12 bases between them. This CDR3 is built from 15 residues. The germline CDR1 and CDR2 sequences are LNHNV and YYDKDF (reference sequence). The CDR3, as DNA: TGTGCCACCAGCAGATCGCTGACAGAATCCTACGAGCAGTACTTC. Translated, it gives CATSRSLTESYEQYF.

This clone was picked up one time. The chain uses TRBV27 and TRBJ2-3; 8 nucleotides align to TRBD2. Germline CDR1 MNHEY, CDR2 SMNVEV (reference sequence). The trim removed 4 bases at V and 3 bases at J, leaving 6 bases unmatched. This CDR3 has 15 amino acids. CDR3 region: CASSSAGARTDTQYF. CDR3 DNA sequence: TGTGCCAGCAGTTCAGCGGGAGCGAGGACAGATACGCAGTATTTT.

This clone was detected a few times. As DNA, the CDR3 is TGCGCCAGCAGCCAAGGGACAGGGGCCCTATATGGCTACACCTTC. This sequence encodes CASSQGTGALYGYTF. The gene calls are TRBV4-1 and TRBJ1-2; 9 bases are a match to TRBD1. The CDR3 loop spans 15 amino acids. From germline, CDR1 is MGHRA and CDR2 YSYEKL. Losses at the gene ends were 1 base for V and 5 bases for J; bases not matched to a gene: 5.

This chain joins TRBV2 and TRBJ2-3; 8 positions match TRBD1. The CDR3 loop spans 15 amino acids. V gave up 8 bases and J gave up 2 bases; unmatched junction bases: 9. Germline V gene sequence: CDR1 SNHLY, CDR2 FYNNEI. DNA of the CDR3: TGTGCCAGCCAAAACGGACAGGGCTACACAGATACGCAGTATTTT. Translating it yields CASQNGQGYTDTQYF. The full variable domain, rest sourced from reference TRBV2 and TRBJ2-3, is EPEVTQTPSHQVTQMGQEVILRCVPISNHLYFYWYRQILGQKVEFLVSFYNNEISEKSEIFDDQFSVERPDGSNFTLKIRSTKLEDSAMYFCASQNGQGYTDTQYFGPGTRLTVL.

CDR3 in amino acids: CASSSTGTSNQPQHF. CDR3 DNA sequence: TGCGCCAGCAGCTCCACAGGGACTAGCAATCAGCCCCAGCATTTT. The genes are TRBV4-1 and TRBJ1-5, with D perhaps TRBD1 (6 bases). Between the trimmed V and J ends, which lost 5 bases and 0 bases, there was a span of 11 bases. The CDR3 runs to 15 residues. Per the germline V gene, CDR1 is MGHRA and CDR2 is YSYEKL.

The chain is built from TRBV7-2 and TRBJ1-2; 12 positions match TRBD1. Germline lookup yields CDR1 SGHTA and CDR2 FQGNSA. The length of the CDR3 is 18 residues. The ends lost 5 bases at V and 5 bases at J; junction bases unmatched: 15. The CDR3 region has the DNA TGTGCCAGCAGCCCCAAGGGGGGTGGGACAGGGGGCATATATGGCTACACCTTC. Its translation: CASSPKGGGTGGIYGYTF.

This clone was recorded only once. J is TRBJ2-3 and V is TRBV6-6; the match to TRBD2 covers 7 bases. There are 16 residues in the CDR3. The germline V gene has CDR1 MNHNY and CDR2 SVGAGI (reference sequence). The V segment lost 3 bases and the J segment 5 bases; nucleotides outside the gene matches: 11. The CDR3: CASSYLTSSTRDTQYF. The CDR3 DNA sequence: TGTGCCAGCAGTTATTTGACTAGCTCAACAAGAGATACGCAGTATTTT.

The count of this clone is one. The gene calls are TRBV18 and TRBJ2-3; possible D gene TRBD1, 5 bases. This CDR3 contains 16 residues. In germline, CDR1 is KGHSH, CDR2 LQKENI. Trimming pared 3 bases from V and 1 base from J, leaving 14 bases between. CDR3 in amino acids: CASSPGLEVRTDTQYF. DNA for the CDR3: TGTGCCAGCTCACCGGGGCTAGAGGTCCGCACAGATACGCAGTATTTT.

The V call is TRBV15, the J call TRBJ2-1, with 7 positions matching TRBD1. CDR1 and CDR2 from the germline V gene are LNHNV and YYDKDF (reference sequence). The CDR3 covers 15 residues. Trimming cost V 0 bases and J 5 bases; bases outside gene matches: 4. Written as DNA, the CDR3 is TGTGCCACCAGCAGAGACAGGGGGACCCACAATGAGCAGTTCTTC. It encodes CATSRDRGTHNEQFF.

The rearrangement joins TRBV27 to TRBJ2-2, with a possible D match to TRBD2 (5 bases). The V gene's germline CDR1 is MNHEY and CDR2 SMNVEV (reference sequence). With 5 bases removed from V and 8 bases from J, the gap between germline ends came to 9 bases. This CDR3 comprises 12 residues. The CDR3 DNA sequence: TGTGCCAGCAGTCTTCGGGGAGGGGAGCTGTTTTTT. Translated: CASSLRGGELFF.

The rearrangement uses TRBV15 and TRBJ1-4, with a possible D match to TRBD1 (5 bases). Trimming took off 0 bases at V and 13 bases at J, with 15 bases between the two ends. The CDR3 is 14 amino acids. The germline V gene encodes CDR1 LNHNV and CDR2 YYDKDF (reference sequence). The CDR3 DNA reads TGTGCCACCAGCAGAGATCAGGCCGGACAACGACTGTTTTTT. This sequence encodes CATSRDQAGQRLFF.

The rearrangement uses TRBV7-6 and TRBJ2-1, with 9 bases identical to TRBD2. V trimming: 1 base; J trimming: 5 bases; junction bases outside the gene matches: 6. From germline, CDR1 is SGHVS and CDR2 FNYEAQ. The CDR3 runs 16 residues. The chain's CDR3 is CASSLGGGRAHNEQFF. The CDR3, as DNA: TGTGCCAGCAGCTTAGGGGGCGGGAGGGCCCACAATGAGCAGTTCTTC.

This clone appeared a few times. The chain carries TRBV9 and TRBJ1-5, with unresolved D. Germline assignment: CDR1 SGDLS and CDR2 YYNGEE. V gave up 5 bases and J gave up 5 bases, with 14 bases separating them. There are 14 residues in the CDR3. The CDR3 bases are TGTGCCAGCAGTGCCTGGGGAGGTGATCAGCCCCAGCATTTT. Its translation: CASSAWGGDQPQHF.

The chain carries TRBV19 and TRBJ1-5; 9 nucleotides agree with TRBD1. CDR3 length: 15 amino acids. Germline CDR1 is LNHDA and CDR2 is SQIVND (reference sequence). After removal of 6 bases from V and 7 bases from J, the junction contained 10 bases not matched to a gene. Written as DNA, the CDR3 is TGTGCCAGTAGCCGGGACAGGGACCTCCGGCAGCCCCAGCATTTT. This encodes CASSRDRDLRQPQHF.

The chain joins TRBV7-9 to TRBJ2-7; D call uncertain. Per germline, CDR1 SEHNR and CDR2 FQNEAQ (reference sequence). Between the trimmed V and J ends, which lost 5 bases and 7 bases, there was a span of 12 bases. This CDR3 comprises 12 residues. The CDR3: CASSPYPGEQYF. CDR3 DNA: TGTGCCAGCAGCCCCTATCCCGGGGAGCAGTACTTC.

This clone was found once. The chain carries TRBV6-1 and TRBJ1-5, with unresolved D. The CDR3 totals 17 residues. The V gene lost 1 base and the J gene lost 3 bases, with 16 bases spanning the gap. CDR1 is MNHNS and CDR2 is SASEGT in the germline V gene. The CDR3 here is CASSEGIWGDDNQPQHF. In DNA form, the CDR3 reads TGTGCCAGCAGTGAAGGAATTTGGGGAGATGACAATCAGCCCCAGCATTTT.

This rearrangement joins TRBV6-1 to TRBJ2-7; D is unresolved. V shed 1 base and J shed 4 bases, with 8 bases lying between them. The germline V gene has CDR1 MNHNS and CDR2 SASEGT. The CDR3 runs 13 residues. CDR3 coding DNA: TGTGCCAGCAGTGAAGACAGCTATTACGAGCAGTACTTC. Translation gives CASSEDSYYEQYF.

This clone has a handful of counts. The chain has TRBV30 and TRBJ1-2, with D tentatively TRBD1 (6 bases). CDR3 size: 13 residues. Trimming removed 3 bases at V and 4 bases at J, with 12 bases between. Germline lookup yields CDR1 GTSNPN and CDR2 SVGIG (reference sequence). CDR3 nucleotides: TGTGCCTGGAGGGAGACAGGCCTCTATGGCTACACCTTC. It translates to CAWRETGLYGYTF. The full variable domain, its missing parts supplied by reference TRBV30 and TRBJ1-2, is SQTIHQWPATLVQPVGSPLSLECTVEGTSNPNLYWYRQAAGRGLQLLFYSVGIGQISSEVPQNLSASRPQDRQFILSSKKLLLSDSGFYLCAWRETGLYGYTFGSGTRLTVV.

The V gene is TRBV9, the J gene TRBJ2-1; 9 bases are shared with TRBD2. Germline V gene sequence: CDR1 SGDLS, CDR2 YYNGEE. J lost 7 bases, V lost 0 bases, and 2 bases had no gene match. This CDR3 region has 14 residues. CDR3 in amino acids: CASSVDLAGNEQFF. In DNA form, the CDR3 reads TGTGCCAGCAGCGTAGATCTAGCGGGAAATGAGCAGTTCTTC.

This clone was picked up one time. V gene TRBV29-1 combines with J gene TRBJ2-2, with TRBD1 matching over 7 bases. The V gene end was trimmed by 4 bases and the J gene end by 5 bases; junction bases not matched to a gene: 13. Germline CDR1 reads SQVTM; CDR2 reads ANQGSEA. This CDR3 is built from 16 residues. CDR3 sequence reads: CSVVVFRGRGTGELFF. Here the CDR3 DNA reads TGCAGCGTTGTTGTATTCAGGGGGAGAGGTACCGGGGAGCTGTTTTTT.

The chain combines TRBV29-1 with TRBJ2-6; D unclear. The length of the CDR3 is 15 residues. Germline CDR1 is SQVTM and CDR2 is ANQGSEA. V was pared by 3 bases and J by 0 bases, with 9 bases between. DNA for the CDR3: TGCAGCGTTGAGCAGGTGCCCTCTGGGGCCAACGTCCTGACTTTC. This encodes CSVEQVPSGANVLTF. Complete variable domain (other parts from reference TRBV29-1 and TRBJ2-6): SAVISQKPSRDICQRGTSLTIQCQVDSQVTMMFWYRQQPGQSLTLIATANQGSEATYESGFVIDKFPISRPNLTFSTLTVSNMSPEDSSIYLCSVEQVPSGANVLTFGAGSRLTVL.

This clone has only a few counts. The chain links TRBV7-9 to TRBJ2-3; tentatively, D is TRBD2 (6 bases). This CDR3 has 15 residues. The ends were cut back, 1 base at V and 3 bases at J, with 11 bases in the middle. Germline CDR1 and CDR2: SEHNR and FQNEAQ (reference sequence). The CDR3 here is CASSLGAGWTDTQYF. CDR3 in DNA: TGTGCCAGCAGCTTAGGGGCGGGGTGGACAGATACGCAGTATTTT.

The chain employs TRBV19 and TRBJ2-7; possible D gene TRBD2, 5 bases. Germline values: CDR1 LNHDA, CDR2 SQIVND (reference sequence). Deletions cut 7 bases from V and 0 bases from J, with 16 bases between. CDR3 length: 15 amino acids. DNA for the CDR3: TGTGCCAGTACCCCGGGATCTGCTACCTCCTACGAGCAGTACTTC. Translated: CASTPGSATSYEQYF.

This chain links TRBV6-5 with TRBJ2-1; D might be TRBD2 (6 bases). Deletions cut 8 bases from V and 0 bases from J, with 14 bases between. The germline V gene has CDR1 MNHEY and CDR2 SVGAGI. This CDR3 is built from 15 residues. The CDR3 nucleotides read TGTGCCAGCTCCAGGGACTCGAGCTCCTACAATGAGCAGTTCTTC. It yields the protein CASSRDSSSYNEQFF.

This sequence joins TRBV10-2 and TRBJ1-2; TRBD1 agrees at 7 bases. CDR1 and CDR2 from the germline V gene are WSHSY and SAAADI. With 11 bases clipped from V and 8 bases from J, the junction kept 11 bases outside the gene matches. CDR3 length equals 12 residues. The CDR3 reads CASIGTAEGYTF. Written as DNA, the CDR3 is TGCGCCTCGATTGGGACAGCCGAAGGCTACACCTTC.

The chain uses TRBV7-6 and TRBJ2-5; possible D gene TRBD1, 6 bases. The V end was cut by 2 bases, the J end by 2 bases, with 9 bases between. Germline CDR1 is SGHVS and CDR2 is FNYEAQ. The CDR3 consists of 14 residues. The CDR3 here is CASSLWGHQETQYF. CDR3 nucleotide sequence: TGTGCCAGCAGCTTATGGGGACATCAAGAGACCCAGTACTTC. Filled out from reference TRBV7-6 and TRBJ2-5, the complete variable domain reads GAGVSQSPRYKVTKRGQDVALRCDPISGHVSLYWYRQALGQGPEFLTYFNYEAQQDKSGLPNDRFSAERPEGSISTLTIQRTEQRDSAMYRCASSLWGHQETQYFGPGTRLLVL.

This clone was seen only once. V usage is TRBV7-9 and J usage is TRBJ2-3, with D possibly being TRBD2 (5 bases). This CDR3 has 14 amino acids. Trimming took off 5 bases at V and 0 bases at J, with 9 bases between the two ends. Germline CDR1 reads SEHNR; CDR2 reads FQNEAQ (reference sequence). The CDR3 protein is CASSRWTSTDTQYF. CDR3 bases: TGTGCCAGCAGCCGATGGACTAGCACAGATACGCAGTATTTT.

This chain uses TRBV5-4 with TRBJ2-7; TRBD1 might be the D (6 bases). V was cut by 5 bases and J by 5 bases, with 11 bases left in between. Germline CDR1 reads SGHNT; CDR2 reads YYREEE (reference sequence). CDR3 size: 12 residues. The CDR3 DNA sequence: TGTGCCAGCAGTAGACAGGCACACGAGCAGTACTTC. This translates into CASSRQAHEQYF.